A single sample is the source of the 5 T cell receptor beta chains below, sequenced in a study of T cell responses to AZD1222 COVID-19 vaccine. Using immunoSEQ multiplex PCR, the repertoire was profiled, and TCRdb retains in-frame clones only, with some absent. The data show around 130,000 clones, 94% seen once. The sample here was peripheral blood, taken on day 0 of AZD1222 vaccination. The receptors stem from an adult in good health.

The chain links TRBV19 to TRBJ2-6, with D possibly called TRBD1 or TRBD2 (6 bases each). V dropped 3 bases and J dropped 4 bases, with 22 bases sitting between them. Germline lookup yields CDR1 LNHDA and CDR2 SQIVND (reference sequence). CDR3 size: 19 residues. The CDR3, as DNA: TGTGCCAGTAGTATTTTCGGGGGCAACCCTATCCCGGGGGCCAACGTCCTGACTTTC. Protein: CASSIFGGNPIPGANVLTF. The full variable domain, completed using reference TRBV19 and TRBJ2-6, is DGGITQSPKYLFRKEGQNVTLSCEQNLNHDAMYWYRQDPGQGLRLIYYSQIVNDFQKGDIAEGYSVSREKKESFPLTVTSAQKNPTAFYLCASSIFGGNPIPGANVLTFGAGSRLTVL.

This clone was observed once. The rearrangement joins TRBV19 to TRBJ2-1; D is unresolved. V dropped 0 bases and J dropped 5 bases, with 11 bases sitting between them. The CDR3 is 15 residues long. The germline CDR1 and CDR2 sequences are LNHDA and SQIVND (reference sequence). CDR3 sequence: CASSIDHGANNEQFF. DNA for the CDR3: TGTGCCAGTAGTATAGACCACGGAGCGAACAATGAGCAGTTCTTC.

This chain connects TRBV2 to TRBJ1-1, with D possibly TRBD1 on 5 matching bases. Germline lookup yields CDR1 SNHLY and CDR2 FYNNEI. Trimming removed 7 bases at V and 3 bases at J, with 12 bases between. This CDR3 spans 13 amino acids. The CDR3 sequence is CASIWDRDTEAFF. CDR3 bases: TGTGCCAGCATTTGGGACCGAGACACTGAAGCTTTCTTT.

V usage is TRBV7-3 and J usage is TRBJ1-5; D is unclear. The CDR3 length is 17 residues. CDR1 and CDR2 from the germline V gene are SGHTA and FQGTGA. Trimming stripped 5 bases from V and 6 bases from J, with 23 bases between. CDR3 protein: CASSPYGGPPPGQPQHF. The CDR3 DNA reads TGTGCCAGCAGCCCGTACGGCGGACCCCCTCCGGGTCAGCCCCAGCATTTT.

The CDR3 here is CASSLRQGSEQYF. CDR3 in DNA: TGTGCCAGCAGTCTAAGACAGGGCAGCGAGCAGTACTTC. The chain employs TRBV12-3 or TRBV12-4 and TRBJ2-7, with TRBD1 matching 7 bases. CDR3 size: 13 residues. V lost 5 bases to trimming and J lost 6 bases; unmatched junction nucleotides: 7.